The 19 T cell receptor beta chains below were found in one sample sequenced in a study of blood T cell repertoires in COVID-19. The repertoire was sequenced with immunoSEQ multiplex PCR; TCRdb's copy has only in-frame clones and lacks some. In the table there are roughly 220,000 clones, approximately 90% of which are singletons. The sample taken for sequencing was PBMCs or T cells enriched from blood (not recorded which). All receptors derive from a woman in her late teens or twenties in a cohort exposed to, infected with or recovered from COVID-19 (not recorded which).

The V gene is TRBV7-2, the J gene TRBJ1-1, with D maybe TRBD1 (5 bases). V dropped 3 bases and J dropped 1 base, with 9 bases sitting between them. Germline V gives CDR1 SGHTA, CDR2 FQGNSA. The CDR3 contains 14 residues. CDR3 DNA: TGTGCCAGCAGCTTCAGGGAATGGAACACTGAAGCTTTCTTT. Protein product: CASSFREWNTEAFF.

The chain employs TRBV5-4 and TRBJ2-1; 7 bases align to TRBD2. Germline CDR1 and CDR2: SGHNT and YYREEE (reference sequence). This CDR3 has 16 residues. Losses at the gene ends were 0 bases for V and 2 bases for J; bases not matched to a gene: 5. The DNA for the CDR3 is TGTGCCAGCAGCTTGGCAGGGAGGGATCCCTACAATGAGCAGTTCTTC. The encoded protein is CASSLAGRDPYNEQFF.

This clone was counted a single time. The chain combines TRBV18 with TRBJ2-1; D perhaps matches TRBD1 (7 bases). CDR1 is KGHSH and CDR2 is LQKENI in the germline V gene. V dropped 0 bases and J dropped 7 bases, with 22 bases sitting between them. CDR3 size: 18 residues. CDR3 DNA: TGTGCCAGCTCACCACCTGGCCCAAGGGGGCGGGACCGGAATGAGCAGTTCTTC. Protein: CASSPPGPRGRDRNEQFF.

The J gene is TRBJ2-2, the V gene TRBV4-2; D is uncertain. CDR1 and CDR2 from the germline V gene are LGHNA and YNFKEQ. The CDR3 loop spans 12 amino acids. V lost 8 bases and J 1 base, leaving 5 bases between the germline ends. CDR3: CASGQNTGELFF. Written as DNA, the CDR3 is TGTGCCAGCGGGCAGAACACCGGGGAGCTGTTTTTT.

The V call is TRBV6-6, the J call TRBJ2-1, with D tentatively TRBD1 (6 bases). The V end lost 5 bases, the J end lost 8 bases, and 13 bases lay between the germline ends. Per germline, CDR1 MNHNY and CDR2 SVGAGI (reference sequence). The CDR3 runs to 13 residues. CDR3 region: CASSAMDSYEQFF. As DNA, the CDR3 is TGTGCCAGCAGTGCCATGGACAGCTATGAGCAGTTCTTC.

This clone was counted only a few times. The CDR3 sequence: CASSLGLASNEQFF. Here the CDR3 DNA reads TGTGCCAGCAGCTTGGGACTAGCGAGCAATGAGCAGTTCTTC. The chain has TRBV7-6 and TRBJ2-1; 10 bases map to TRBD2. CDR3 length: 14 amino acids. Per the germline V gene, CDR1 is SGHVS and CDR2 is FNYEAQ. V shed 3 bases, J shed 6 bases, and the junction held 2 bases outside the gene matches.

This clone was picked up one time. The V call is TRBV3-1 (or the pseudogene TRBV3-2), the J call TRBJ2-5; TRBD2 matches 8 bases. Per the germline V gene, CDR1 is LGHDT and CDR2 is YNNKEL (reference sequence). This CDR3 is 17 amino acids long. V shed 0 bases, J shed 4 bases, and the junction held 10 bases outside the gene matches. CDR3 region: CASSQDTWSGSGETQYF. The DNA for the CDR3 is TGTGCCAGCAGCCAAGATACGTGGAGCGGGAGTGGAGAGACCCAGTACTTC.

V usage is TRBV5-8 and J usage is TRBJ1-6; TRBD1 matches 7 bases. Looked up from germline, CDR1 is SGHTS and CDR2 is YDEGEE. The J segment lost 8 bases and the V segment lost 2 bases, leaving 7 bases of the junction unmatched. The CDR3 loop spans 15 amino acids. CDR3 region: CASSFYRGGHSPLHF. CDR3 nucleotides: TGTGCCAGCAGCTTCTACAGGGGTGGGCATTCACCCCTCCACTTT.

This clone was counted between two and nine times. V usage is TRBV5-1 and J usage is TRBJ2-2; the match to TRBD2 covers 8 bases. Unmatched junction bases numbered 9, after V lost 6 bases and J lost 2 bases. CDR1 and CDR2 from the germline V gene are SGHRS and YFSETQ. The CDR3 has 16 amino acids. The CDR3: CASMKTSGGNTGELFF. CDR3 in DNA: TGCGCCAGCATGAAGACGAGCGGGGGAAACACCGGGGAGCTGTTTTTT.

This sequence joins TRBV15 and TRBJ1-1, with a weak D call TRBD1 (6 bases). V was trimmed by 3 bases and J by 4 bases, leaving 12 bases between them. Looked up from germline, CDR1 is LNHNV and CDR2 is YYDKDF (reference sequence). This CDR3 has 14 amino acids. The CDR3 DNA is TGTGCCACCAGCAGTGTACAGGGAGTCACTGAAGCTTTCTTT. This encodes CATSSVQGVTEAFF.

This clone was detected only a few times. The CDR3 protein is CAGKEGIYNEQFF. The CDR3 nucleotides are TGTGCCGGGAAGGAGGGGATTTACAATGAGCAGTTCTTC. The V and J genes are TRBV2 and TRBJ2-1; weak D call: TRBD2 (6 bases). CDR3 length: 13 amino acids. Deletions cut 11 bases from V and 4 bases from J, with 15 bases between. In germline, CDR1 is SNHLY, CDR2 FYNNEI.

The chain carries TRBV5-1 and TRBJ2-1; 7 nucleotides line up with TRBD2. The CDR3 has 16 residues. Germline CDR1 reads SGHRS; CDR2 reads YFSETQ. Trimming removed 4 bases from V and 3 bases from J; junction bases left unmatched: 10. CDR3 bases: TGCGCCAGCAGCGGGGAGGGCGGGTCCTTCTACAATGAGCAGTTCTTC. It is translated as CASSGEGGSFYNEQFF.

This chain links TRBV11-2 with TRBJ1-4; 9 positions match TRBD1. Germline CDR1 reads SGHAT; CDR2 reads FQNNGV. There are 15 residues in the CDR3. With 5 bases clipped from V and 8 bases from J, the junction kept 9 bases outside the gene matches. Written as DNA, the CDR3 is TGTGCCAGCAGCAACTGGGACAGGGATGAGGAAAAACTGTTTTTT. It yields the protein CASSNWDRDEEKLFF.

The chain is built from TRBV14 and TRBJ1-2; the match to TRBD1 covers 10 bases. CDR3 length: 15 residues. J was trimmed by 4 bases and V by 4 bases; bases with no gene match: 6. Germline lookup yields CDR1 SGHDN and CDR2 FVKESK. The CDR3 DNA reads TGTGCCAGCAGCCCACTTCGGACAGGGGGCTATGGCTACACCTTC. This encodes CASSPLRTGGYGYTF.

As DNA, the CDR3 is TGTGCCAGCAGCGTACAGGGGAACGGCTACACCTTC. Its translation: CASSVQGNGYTF. The chain combines TRBV13 with TRBJ1-2; 7 bases line up with TRBD1. Trimming took 5 bases from V and 8 from J; bases not matched to a gene: 5. CDR1 is PRHDT and CDR2 is FYEKMQ in the germline V gene (reference sequence). This CDR3 has 12 amino acids.

This sequence joins TRBV13 and TRBJ2-7; a weak D match, TRBD1 (5 bases). This CDR3 is built from 14 residues. Trimming left V 4 bases short and J 0 bases short, with 10 bases between. CDR1 is PRHDT and CDR2 is FYEKMQ in the germline V gene (reference sequence). The CDR3 coding sequence is TGTGCCAGCAGCTCCCGTGACAGCTCCTACGAGCAGTACTTC. Translation: CASSSRDSSYEQYF.

V gene TRBV7-9 combines with J gene TRBJ2-2, with unresolved D. This CDR3 is 13 amino acids long. The germline V gene encodes CDR1 SEHNR and CDR2 FQNEAQ (reference sequence). The ends were cut back, 3 bases at V and 7 bases at J, with 9 bases in the middle. CDR3 nucleotide sequence: TGTGCCAGCAGCTTCTTATCGGGCGGGGAGCTGTTTTTT. Protein: CASSFLSGGELFF. The full variable domain, with the rest looked up from reference TRBV7-9 and TRBJ2-2, is DTGVSQNPRHKITKRGQNVTFRCDPISEHNRLYWYRQTLGQGPEFLTYFQNEAQLEKSRLLSDRFSAERPKGSFSTLEIQRTEQGDSAMYLCASSFLSGGELFFGEGSRLTVL.

V gene TRBV2 combines with J gene TRBJ1-5, with D unresolved. Germline CDR1 and CDR2: SNHLY and FYNNEI. This CDR3 is built from 15 residues. The V end was cut by 3 bases, the J end by 0 bases, with 9 bases between. CDR3 protein: CASSEGSLSNQPQHF. The CDR3 bases are TGTGCCAGCAGTGAGGGCAGCCTTAGCAATCAGCCCCAGCATTTT.

This clone turned up a few times. The chain carries TRBV24-1 and TRBJ2-3; TRBD2 matches 10 bases. J lost 4 bases, V lost 5 bases, and 8 bases had no gene match. Germline assignment: CDR1 KGHDR and CDR2 SFDVKD. The CDR3 runs 16 residues. CDR3 amino acids: CATSGASGRVADTQYF. The CDR3 coding sequence is TGTGCCACCAGTGGTGCCAGCGGGAGGGTCGCAGATACGCAGTATTTT.